This is a list of T cell receptor beta chains from one sample in a study of blood T cell repertoires in COVID-19. Libraries were prepared by immunoSEQ multiplex PCR; TCRdb keeps only in-frame clonotypes and omits some of them. The repertoire holds 170,000 or so clones, with around 86% as singletons. The sequenced sample consisted of peripheral blood. These receptors all stem from a man between 60 and 70 years old with COVID-19, enrolled during active disease. CDR3s include the opening cysteine and the closing phenylalanine or tryptophan. The order of the fields is CDR3 protein, CDR3 DNA, D gene, clone size, J gene, V gene. The D gene is left open where the match is weak. Clone size is stated in some rows and not others, as once, few, many or a class when expanded.

CASSEATDSGELFF | TGTGCCAGCAGTGAAGCGACAGACTCCGGGGAGCTGTTTTTT | NA | NA | TRBJ2-2 | TRBV6-1
CSASSGGGRGYTF | TGCAGTGCTAGTAGCGGGGGCGGACGCGGCTACACCTTC | NA | NA | TRBJ1-2 | TRBV20-1
CASSLMTNSGGSRQFF | TGTGCCAGCAGCTTAATGACTAACAGCGGGGGTTCTAGGCAGTTCTTC | TRBD2 | NA | TRBJ2-1 | TRBV7-2
CSAIRQGAGELFF | TGCAGCGCCATCCGACAGGGGGCCGGGGAGCTGTTTTTT | TRBD1 | NA | TRBJ2-2 | TRBV29-1
CASRRPGGTGGNTGELFF | TGTGCCAGCAGACGACCCGGCGGGACAGGTGGAAACACCGGGGAGCTGTTTTTT | TRBD1 | NA | TRBJ2-2 | TRBV7-2
CASSYSAGWTQYF | TGTGCCAGCAGTTACTCAGCCGGTTGGACCCAGTACTTC | NA | NA | TRBJ2-5 | TRBV6-5
CASSVSSGSSYNEQFF | TGTGCCAGCAGCGTTAGTAGCGGGAGCTCCTACAATGAGCAGTTCTTC | TRBD2 | NA | TRBJ2-1 | TRBV9
CASRTGLGASTGELFF | TGTGCCAGCAGAACGGGACTAGGAGCGAGCACCGGGGAGCTGTTTTTT | TRBD2 | NA | TRBJ2-2 | TRBV11-3
CASTLGGAAKNIQYF | TGTGCCAGCACCCTGGGGGGGGCCGCCAAAAACATTCAGTACTTC | NA | NA | TRBJ2-4 | TRBV11-3
CASSPNSGGGETQYF | TGTGCCAGCAGCCCTAATAGCGGGGGCGGGGAGACCCAGTACTTC | TRBD2 | NA | TRBJ2-5 | TRBV7-3
CASSPTTGLAGVSGANVLTF | TGTGCCAGCTCACCGACGACGGGACTAGCGGGGGTCTCTGGGGCCAACGTCCTGACTTTC | TRBD2 | once | TRBJ2-6 | TRBV18
CASGGQSNTGELFF | TGTGCCAGTGGGGGACAGTCGAACACCGGGGAGCTGTTTTTT | TRBD1 | NA | TRBJ2-2 | TRBV19
CASSPTPTGNYGYTF | TGTGCCAGCAGTCCAACACCGACAGGAAACTATGGCTACACCTTC | NA | NA | TRBJ1-2 | TRBV27
CASSGGTSGYNEQFF | TGTGCCAGCAGTGGAGGGACTAGCGGGTACAATGAGCAGTTCTTC | TRBD2 | NA | TRBJ2-1 | TRBV6-4
CASSERDSEKLFF | TGTGCCAGCAGCGAAAGGGACAGTGAAAAACTGTTTTTT | TRBD1 | NA | TRBJ1-4 | TRBV11-2
CASSLRRSGQVSHEQYF | TGTGCCAGCAGCCTGCGTAGGTCGGGACAGGTCTCTCACGAGCAGTACTTC | TRBD1 | NA | TRBJ2-7 | TRBV5-8
CASSGGDRLYNEQFF | TGCGCCAGCAGTGGGGGAGACCGACTTTACAATGAGCAGTTCTTC | NA | NA | TRBJ2-1 | TRBV10-2
CASSYPILRAGTQYF | TGTGCCAGCAGTTACCCCATTTTGCGGGCGGGGACCCAGTACTTC | NA | NA | TRBJ2-5 | TRBV6-2/TRBV6-3
CATTRGRDYGYTF | TGTGCCACGACCAGGGGGCGGGACTATGGCTACACCTTC | TRBD1 | NA | TRBJ1-2 | TRBV6-5
CASSPRDRRTYEQYF | TGTGCCAGCTCACCACGGGACAGACGAACCTACGAGCAGTACTTC | TRBD1 | NA | TRBJ2-7 | TRBV18
CASSFGQGHGYTF | TGTGCCAGCAGCTTCGGACAGGGGCATGGCTACACCTTC | TRBD1 | NA | TRBJ1-2 | TRBV14
CASSPGQGAEAFF | TGTGCCAGCAGTCCCGGACAGGGTGCTGAAGCTTTCTTT | TRBD1 | NA | TRBJ1-1 | TRBV12-3/TRBV12-4
CASSELVGTGEDQPQHF | TGTGCCAGCAGTGAACTAGTCGGGACAGGGGAAGATCAGCCCCAGCATTTT | TRBD1 | NA | TRBJ1-5 | TRBV6-1
CASRLGQGSSPLHF | TGTGCCAGCAGGCTAGGACAGGGGAGCTCACCCCTCCACTTT | TRBD1 | NA | TRBJ1-6 | TRBV6-5
CATSDGGGVSYEQYF | TGTGCCACCAGTGATGGTGGCGGGGTCTCCTACGAGCAGTACTTC | NA | NA | TRBJ2-7 | TRBV24-1
CATSIRSTGELFF | TGTGCCACCAGCATCAGGTCCACCGGGGAGCTGTTTTTT | NA | NA | TRBJ2-2 | TRBV15
CASSVGLQETQYF | TGTGCCAGCTCAGTGGGACTTCAAGAGACCCAGTACTTC | NA | NA | TRBJ2-5 | TRBV18
CASSSGGGNYGYTF | TGCGCCAGCAGCTCGGGGGGCGGTAACTATGGCTACACCTTC | NA | NA | TRBJ1-2 | TRBV5-1
CAWRPGGYTEAFF | TGTGCCTGGAGACCAGGGGGCTACACTGAAGCTTTCTTT | TRBD1 | NA | TRBJ1-1 | TRBV30
CASSQSSAGQQLLPDSGNTIYF | TGTGCCAGCAGCCAATCCTCGGCGGGCCAGCAACTCTTACCGGACTCTGGAAACACCATATATTTT | NA | NA | TRBJ1-3 | TRBV3-1/TRBV3-2
CASSLVGGQGKNEQYF | TGCGCCAGCAGCTTGGTCGGTGGACAGGGTAAGAACGAGCAGTACTTC | TRBD1 | NA | TRBJ2-7 | TRBV5-1
CATSGGDRYTDTQYF | TGTGCCACCAGTGGGGGGGACCGCTACACAGATACGCAGTATTTT | NA | NA | TRBJ2-3 | TRBV24-1
CASSLQGSSQPQHF | TGTGCCAGCAGTCTCCAGGGGAGTAGTCAGCCCCAGCATTTT | NA | NA | TRBJ1-5 | TRBV6-5
CAWSVYPRASNQPQHF | TGTGCCTGGAGTGTATATCCCAGGGCGAGCAATCAGCCCCAGCATTTT | NA | NA | TRBJ1-5 | TRBV30
CATSRDHGTATYEQYF | TGTGCCACCAGCAGAGATCATGGGACAGCGACCTACGAGCAGTACTTC | TRBD1 | NA | TRBJ2-7 | TRBV15
CASSRLAGTDTQYF | TGTGCCAGCAGTAGACTAGCGGGGACAGATACGCAGTATTTT | TRBD2 | NA | TRBJ2-3 | TRBV6-5
CASSLVTGGSEQYF | TGTGCCAGCAGCTTAGTTACGGGGGGCTCCGAGCAGTACTTC | NA | NA | TRBJ2-7 | TRBV7-6
CASSLLGQMTEAFF | TGTGCCAGCAGCCTCCTAGGACAGATGACTGAAGCTTTCTTT | NA | NA | TRBJ1-1 | TRBV14
CASSPDRGRYTIYF | TGTGCCAGCAGCCCCGACAGGGGGCGATACACCATATATTTT | TRBD1 | NA | TRBJ1-3 | TRBV3-1/TRBV3-2
CASSRAGTGSSPLHF | TGCGCCAGCAGCCGGGCCGGGACAGGGAGTTCACCCCTCCACTTT | TRBD1 | NA | TRBJ1-6 | TRBV5-1
CASSSRDRGPTDTQYF | TGTGCCAGCAGCTCCCGGGACAGGGGGCCCACAGATACGCAGTATTTT | TRBD1 | few | TRBJ2-3 | TRBV5-4
CASSTARDSYEQYF | TGTGCCAGCAGCACGGCCCGGGACAGCTACGAGCAGTACTTC | TRBD1 | many | TRBJ2-7 | TRBV11-3
CASSSGGVYGYTF | TGTGCCAGCAGCTCAGGCGGGGTCTATGGCTACACCTTC | NA | NA | TRBJ1-2 | TRBV6-5
CASSSEGSSGNTIYF | TGTGCCAGCAGTTCTGAGGGTAGCTCTGGAAACACCATATATTTT | NA | NA | TRBJ1-3 | TRBV6-2/TRBV6-3
CASREINSPLHF | TGTGCCAGTAGGGAGATTAATTCACCCCTCCACTTT | NA | once | TRBJ1-6 | TRBV19
CASSLSAGVGGYTF | TGTGCCAGCAGTTTATCGGCCGGGGTAGGTGGCTACACCTTC | NA | few | TRBJ1-2 | TRBV27
CASSIGGGADTQYF | TGTGCCAGTAGTATAGGCGGCGGGGCAGATACGCAGTATTTT | NA | NA | TRBJ2-3 | TRBV19
CATGLNNQPQHF | TGTGCCACGGGACTCAACAATCAGCCCCAGCATTTT | NA | NA | TRBJ1-5 | TRBV10-3
CASSDSGRAFNEQFF | TGTGCCAGCAGCGATAGCGGGAGGGCCTTCAATGAGCAGTTCTTC | TRBD2 | once | TRBJ2-1 | TRBV11-3
CASSWTGGYEQYF | TGTGCCAGTAGTTGGACAGGGGGCTACGAGCAGTACTTC | TRBD1 | NA | TRBJ2-7 | TRBV19
CASSYSRQLNTEAFF | TGTGCCAGCAGTTACTCGAGACAGCTGAACACTGAAGCTTTCTTT | NA | NA | TRBJ1-1 | TRBV6-5
CASSYRGDTYEQYF | TGTGCCAGCAGTTACCGGGGGGACACCTACGAGCAGTACTTC | NA | NA | TRBJ2-7 | TRBV6-2/TRBV6-3
CASSLNRDREGYGYTF | TGTGCCAGCAGCCTCAACCGGGACAGGGAGGGGTATGGCTACACCTTC | TRBD1 | NA | TRBJ1-2 | TRBV5-8
CASSFESLSTEAFF | TGTGCCAGCAGCTTCGAATCGCTGAGTACTGAAGCTTTCTTT | NA | NA | TRBJ1-1 | TRBV11-1